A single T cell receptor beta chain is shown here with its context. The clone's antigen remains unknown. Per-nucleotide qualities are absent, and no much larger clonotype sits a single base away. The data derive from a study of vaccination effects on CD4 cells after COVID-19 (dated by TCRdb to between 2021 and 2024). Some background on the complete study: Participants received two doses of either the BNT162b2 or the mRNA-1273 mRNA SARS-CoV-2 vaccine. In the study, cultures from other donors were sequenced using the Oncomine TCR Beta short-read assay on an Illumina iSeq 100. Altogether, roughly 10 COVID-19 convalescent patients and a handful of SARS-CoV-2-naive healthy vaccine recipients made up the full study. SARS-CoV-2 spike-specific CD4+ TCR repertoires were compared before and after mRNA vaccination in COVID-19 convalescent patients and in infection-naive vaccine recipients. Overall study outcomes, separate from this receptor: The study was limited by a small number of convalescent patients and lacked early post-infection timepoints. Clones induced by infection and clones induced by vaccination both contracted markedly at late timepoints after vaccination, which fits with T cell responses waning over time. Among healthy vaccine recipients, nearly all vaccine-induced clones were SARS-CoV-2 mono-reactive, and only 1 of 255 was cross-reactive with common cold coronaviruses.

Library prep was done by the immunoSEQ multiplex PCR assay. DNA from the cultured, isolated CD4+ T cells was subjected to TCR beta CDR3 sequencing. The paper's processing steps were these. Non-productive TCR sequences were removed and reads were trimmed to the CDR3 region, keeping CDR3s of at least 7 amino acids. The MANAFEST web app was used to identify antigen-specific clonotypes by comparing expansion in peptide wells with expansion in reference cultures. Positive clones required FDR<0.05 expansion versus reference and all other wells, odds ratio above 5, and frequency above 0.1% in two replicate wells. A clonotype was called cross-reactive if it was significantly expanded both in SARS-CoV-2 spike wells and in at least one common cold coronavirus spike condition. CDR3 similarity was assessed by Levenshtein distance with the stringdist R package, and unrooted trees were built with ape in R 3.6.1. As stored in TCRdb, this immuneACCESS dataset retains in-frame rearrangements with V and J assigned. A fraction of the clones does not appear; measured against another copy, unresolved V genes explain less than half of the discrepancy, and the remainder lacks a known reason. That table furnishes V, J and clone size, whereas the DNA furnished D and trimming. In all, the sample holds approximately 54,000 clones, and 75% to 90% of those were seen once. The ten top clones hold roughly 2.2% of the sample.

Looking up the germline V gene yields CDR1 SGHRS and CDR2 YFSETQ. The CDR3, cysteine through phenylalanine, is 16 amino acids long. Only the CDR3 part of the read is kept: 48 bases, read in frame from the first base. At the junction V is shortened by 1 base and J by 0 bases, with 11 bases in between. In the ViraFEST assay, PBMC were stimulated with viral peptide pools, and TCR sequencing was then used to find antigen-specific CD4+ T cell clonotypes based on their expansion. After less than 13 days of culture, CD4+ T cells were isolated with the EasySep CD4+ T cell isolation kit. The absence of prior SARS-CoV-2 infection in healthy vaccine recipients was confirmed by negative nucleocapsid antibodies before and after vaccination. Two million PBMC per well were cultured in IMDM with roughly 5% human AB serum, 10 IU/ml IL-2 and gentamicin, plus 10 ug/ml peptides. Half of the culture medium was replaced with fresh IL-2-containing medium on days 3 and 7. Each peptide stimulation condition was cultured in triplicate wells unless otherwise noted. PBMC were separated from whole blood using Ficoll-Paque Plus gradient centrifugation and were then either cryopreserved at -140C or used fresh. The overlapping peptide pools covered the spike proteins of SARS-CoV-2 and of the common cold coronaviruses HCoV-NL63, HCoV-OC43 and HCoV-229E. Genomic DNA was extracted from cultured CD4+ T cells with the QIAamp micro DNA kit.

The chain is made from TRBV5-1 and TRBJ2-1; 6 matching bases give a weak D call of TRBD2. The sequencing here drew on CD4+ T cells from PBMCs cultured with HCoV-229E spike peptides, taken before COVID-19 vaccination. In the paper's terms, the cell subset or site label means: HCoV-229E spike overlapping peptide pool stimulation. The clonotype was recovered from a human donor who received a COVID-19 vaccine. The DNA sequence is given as TGCGCCAGCAGCTTGACGGGGGAGCTCTCCTACAATGAGCAGTTCTTC. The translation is CASSLTGELSYNEQFF.